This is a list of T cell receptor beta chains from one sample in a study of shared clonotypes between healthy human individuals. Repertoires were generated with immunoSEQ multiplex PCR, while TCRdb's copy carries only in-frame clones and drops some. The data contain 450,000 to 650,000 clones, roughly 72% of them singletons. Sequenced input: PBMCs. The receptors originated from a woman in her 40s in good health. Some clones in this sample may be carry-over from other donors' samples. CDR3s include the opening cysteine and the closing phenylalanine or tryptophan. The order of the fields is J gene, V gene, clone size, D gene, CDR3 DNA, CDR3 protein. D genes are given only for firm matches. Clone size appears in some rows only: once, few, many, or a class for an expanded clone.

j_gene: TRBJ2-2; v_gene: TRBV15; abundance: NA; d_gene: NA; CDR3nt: TGTGCCACCAGCAGAGTCAGGACAGTGAACACCGGGGAGCTGTTTTTT; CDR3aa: CATSRVRTVNTGELFF
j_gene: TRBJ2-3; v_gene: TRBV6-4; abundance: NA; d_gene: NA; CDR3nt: TGTGCCAGCAGTGAAGAACTCCAGGGTACGCAGTATTTT; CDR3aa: CASSEELQGTQYF
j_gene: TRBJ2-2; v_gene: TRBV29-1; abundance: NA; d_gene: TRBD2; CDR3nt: TGCAGCGTTGGAGTAGCGGGAAACACCGGGGAGCTGTTTTTT; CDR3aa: CSVGVAGNTGELFF
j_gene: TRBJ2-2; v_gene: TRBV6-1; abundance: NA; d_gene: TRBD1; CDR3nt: TGTGCCAGCAATTGGGACAGGGGGGACACCGGGGAGCTGTTTTTT; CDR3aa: CASNWDRGDTGELFF
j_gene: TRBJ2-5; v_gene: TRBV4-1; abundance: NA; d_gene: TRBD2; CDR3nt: TGCGCCAGCAGCCCCCTCGGACTAGCGGGCGGGACCCAGTACTTC; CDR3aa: CASSPLGLAGGTQYF
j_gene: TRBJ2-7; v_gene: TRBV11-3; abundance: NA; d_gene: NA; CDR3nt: TGTGCCAGCAGCTTAAAGTACTTC; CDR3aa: CASSLKYF
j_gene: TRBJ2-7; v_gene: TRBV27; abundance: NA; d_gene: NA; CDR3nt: TGTGCCAGCAGTTTATGGGGAACCCACGAGCAGTACTTC; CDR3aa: CASSLWGTHEQYF
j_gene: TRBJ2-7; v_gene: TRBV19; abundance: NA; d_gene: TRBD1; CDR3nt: TGTGCCAGTATAACCGGGACAGCTGATTCCTACGAGCAGTACTTC; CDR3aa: CASITGTADSYEQYF
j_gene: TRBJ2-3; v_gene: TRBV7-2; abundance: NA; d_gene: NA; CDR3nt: TGTGCCAGCAGCTTAGTAGGTCGGGCCACAGATACGCAGTATTTT; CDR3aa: CASSLVGRATDTQYF
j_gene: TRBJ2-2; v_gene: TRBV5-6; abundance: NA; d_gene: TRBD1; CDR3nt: TGTGCCAGCAGCTTGTTGATTGGACAGGGGGCAAGCACCGGGGAGCTGTTTTTT; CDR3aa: CASSLLIGQGASTGELFF
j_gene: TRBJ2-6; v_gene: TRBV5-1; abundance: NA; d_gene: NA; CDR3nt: TGCGCCAGCAGCTTGGACGGGTCTGGGGCCAACGTCCTGACTTTC; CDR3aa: CASSLDGSGANVLTF
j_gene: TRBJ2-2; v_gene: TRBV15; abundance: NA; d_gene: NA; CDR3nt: TGTGCCACCAGCAGAGAAGGGGTCCTCCGGGGGGAGCTGTTTTTT; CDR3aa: CATSREGVLRGELFF
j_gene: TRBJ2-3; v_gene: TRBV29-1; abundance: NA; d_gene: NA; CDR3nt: TGCAGCGCTACAGACTCCTCCGGCGCAGATACGCAGTATTTT; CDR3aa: CSATDSSGADTQYF
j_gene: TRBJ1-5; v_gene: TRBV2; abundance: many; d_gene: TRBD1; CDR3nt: TGTGCCAGCAGACCCGACAGGGGCAATCAGCCCCAGCATTTT; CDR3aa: CASRPDRGNQPQHF
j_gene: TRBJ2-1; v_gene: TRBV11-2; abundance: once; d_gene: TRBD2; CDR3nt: TGTGCCAGCAGCTTAGAAACTAGCGCTTACAATGAGCAGTTCTTC; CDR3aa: CASSLETSAYNEQFF
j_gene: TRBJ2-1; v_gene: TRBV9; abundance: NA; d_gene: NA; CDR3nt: TGTGCCAGCAGCGTAATCCAGTCAGTTCGGTACAATGAGCAGTTCTTC; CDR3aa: CASSVIQSVRYNEQFF
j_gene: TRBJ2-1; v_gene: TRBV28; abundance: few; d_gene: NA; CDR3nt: TGTGCCAGCAGTCGGGACTTAGGAGGGTACAATGAGCAGTTCTTC; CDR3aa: CASSRDLGGYNEQFF
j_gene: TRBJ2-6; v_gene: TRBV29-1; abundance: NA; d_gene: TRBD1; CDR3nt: TGCAGCGTCACCGACAGGGCTGGGGCCAACGTCCTGACTTTC; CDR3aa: CSVTDRAGANVLTF
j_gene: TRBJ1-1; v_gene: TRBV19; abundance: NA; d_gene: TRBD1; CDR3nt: TGTGCCAGTAGTATGGGACAGGGGGCGCGGACTGAAGCTTTCTTT; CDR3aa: CASSMGQGARTEAFF
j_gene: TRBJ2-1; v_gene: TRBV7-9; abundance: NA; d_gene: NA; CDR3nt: TGTGCCAGCACCCAATTCAGGGGAGGGATATCCAATGAGCAGTTCTTC; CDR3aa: CASTQFRGGISNEQFF
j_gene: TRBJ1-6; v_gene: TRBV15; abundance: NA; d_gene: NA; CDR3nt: TGTGCCACCAGCAGAGGACTGGTGGGGAATTCACCCCTCCACTTT; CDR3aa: CATSRGLVGNSPLHF
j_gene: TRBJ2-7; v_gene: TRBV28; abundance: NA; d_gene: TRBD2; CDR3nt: TGTGCCAGCAGTTTTGGGACTAGCGGGACCTACGAGCAGTACTTC; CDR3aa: CASSFGTSGTYEQYF
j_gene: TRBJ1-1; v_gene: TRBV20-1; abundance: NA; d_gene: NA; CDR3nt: TGCGTAGGAGGGACGAACACTGAAGCTTTCTTT; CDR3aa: CVGGTNTEAFF
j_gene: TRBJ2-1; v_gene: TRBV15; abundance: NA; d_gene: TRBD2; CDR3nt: TGTGCCACCACGAATCGGGCGGGAGGATACAATGAGCAGTTCTTC; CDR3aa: CATTNRAGGYNEQFF
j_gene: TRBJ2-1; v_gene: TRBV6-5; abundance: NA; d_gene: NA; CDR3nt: TGTGCCAGCAGTTACTCGTCTTACAGCTCCTACAATGAGCAGTTCTTC; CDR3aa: CASSYSSYSSYNEQFF
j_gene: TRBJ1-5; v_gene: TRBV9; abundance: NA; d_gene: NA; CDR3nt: TGTGCCAGCAGCGTAGTTGGGATCAGGGGAATTCAGCCCCAGCATTTT; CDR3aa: CASSVVGIRGIQPQHF
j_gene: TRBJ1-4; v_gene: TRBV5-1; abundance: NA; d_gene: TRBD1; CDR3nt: TGCGCCAGCAGCCGGACAGGGGGCGAGCGTGAAAAACTGTTTTTT; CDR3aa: CASSRTGGEREKLFF
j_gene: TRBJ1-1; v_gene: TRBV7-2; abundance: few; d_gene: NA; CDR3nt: TGTGCCAGCAGCTTAGCGCTGTGGGGCGGTGAAGCTTTCTTT; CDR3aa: CASSLALWGGEAFF
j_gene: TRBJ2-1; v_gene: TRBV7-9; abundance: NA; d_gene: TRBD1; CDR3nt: TGTGCCACCAAACCCGAGGGGGCAAGCTCCTACAATGAGCAGTTCTTC; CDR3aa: CATKPEGASSYNEQFF